This entry is about one T cell receptor beta chain. TCRdb's copy holds only in-frame clones and misses some; the assay was immunoSEQ multiplex PCR. The sample lists 63,000 or so clones; around 87% were seen once. The junction had 7 bases not matched to a gene; V was cut back by 5 bases and J by 5 bases. The CDR3 extends over 15 amino acids. Per germline, CDR1 SGHTA and CDR2 FQGNSA. This sample is drawn from a study of blood T cell repertoires in COVID-19. Study at large: Sample material is recorded as cDNA or gDNA derived from T cells, B-cell-depleted T cells, or PBMCs.

J is TRBJ2-5 and V is TRBV7-2, with 11 bases aligning to TRBD2. The sample taken for sequencing was peripheral blood. The receptor was derived from a man aged 65-85 years with active COVID-19. DNA of the CDR3: TGTGCCAGCAGCCCCCGTGCTAGCGGGAGGGAGACCCAGTACTTC. Translation gives CASSPRASGRETQYF. Together with reference TRBV7-2 and TRBJ2-5, the CDR3 gives the full variable domain: GAGVSQSPSNKVTEKGKDVELRCDPISGHTALYWYRQSLGQGLEFLIYFQGNSAPDKSGLPSDRFSAERTGGSVSTLTIQRTQQEDSAVYLCASSPRASGRETQYFGPGTRLLVL.